Each of the 15 T cell receptor beta chains below was sequenced from the same sample in a study of CD8 T cells in ankylosing spondylitis. TCRdb reprocessed the 5' RACE reads via MiXCR and lists one record per CDR3 protein. The sample includes 750,000 to 850,000 distinct CDR3 sequences, around 11% seen only once; the top ten take 0.51%. Study outcomes and limitations: Seemingly characteristic of ankylosing spondylitis blood was a TCR beta motif consisting of about 8 highly homologous variants.

The antigens of these receptors remain unknown. The sample comprised blood, either unsorted or a sorted T cell fraction (not recorded which). These receptors all come from a male donor with ankylosing spondylitis.

This clonotype was counted ten times or more. This chain uses TRBV29-1 with TRBJ2-6; D unclear. Per germline, CDR1 SQVTM and CDR2 ANQGSEA. V was trimmed by 1 base and J by 0 bases, leaving 4 bases between them. CDR3 size: 14 residues. In DNA form, the CDR3 reads TGCAGCGTTGAAGTAGGCTCTGGGGCCAACGTCCTGACTTTC. Its translation is CSVEVGSGANVLTF.

This clonotype was picked up many times. The rearrangement links TRBV20-1 to TRBJ2-7; D gene unclear. Germline CDR1 and CDR2: DFQATT and SNEGSKA (reference sequence). V was clipped by 5 bases and J by 3 bases, with 11 bases between them. The CDR3 sequence is 12 residues long. The CDR3 reads CSARPRNYEQYF. CDR3 DNA sequence: TGCAGTGCTCGACCTAGGAACTACGAGCAGTACTTC.

This clonotype was seen a handful of times. The V gene is TRBV7-2, the J gene TRBJ2-7; tentative D call: TRBD2 (5 bases). The germline V gene encodes CDR1 SGHTA and CDR2 FQGNSA. The V end was cut by 1 base, the J end by 1 base, with 8 bases between. This CDR3 region has 14 residues. The CDR3 sequence: CASSLGRVSYEQYF. The CDR3 coding sequence is TGTGCCAGCAGCTTAGGGCGGGTTTCCTACGAGCAGTACTTC.

V gene TRBV20-1 combines with J gene TRBJ2-7, with 9 bases fitting TRBD2. V lost 4 bases, J lost 3 bases, and 7 bases stayed unmatched. Germline V gene sequence: CDR1 DFQATT, CDR2 SNEGSKA (reference sequence). The CDR3 extends over 14 amino acids. The CDR3 DNA reads TGCAGTGCTACTATAGCGGGAGTAGGCTACGAGCAGTACTTC. Protein sequence: CSATIAGVGYEQYF.

This clonotype has just a few counts. The chain carries TRBV28 and TRBJ1-6; the D is unclear. With 5 bases removed from V and 8 bases from J, the gap between germline ends came to 7 bases. In germline, CDR1 is MDHEN, CDR2 SYDVKM. This CDR3 is 12 amino acids long. DNA for the CDR3: TGTGCCAGCAGTGTCCGGGATTCACCCCTCCACTTT. Encoded protein: CASSVRDSPLHF.

This clonotype was counted between two and nine times. The rearrangement uses TRBV4-3 and TRBJ2-4; no clear D gene. Trimming took off 1 base at V and 6 bases at J, with 10 bases between the two ends. Germline lookup yields CDR1 LGHNA and CDR2 YSLEER. The length of the CDR3 is 14 residues. CDR3 in DNA: TGCGCCAGCAGCCAAGTGAGCGCTCCAAACATTCAGTACTTC. It is translated as CASSQVSAPNIQYF.

This clonotype has more than one count but fewer than ten. The V gene is TRBV7-2, the J gene TRBJ1-2; D remains ambiguous. This CDR3 comprises 14 residues. The ends were cut back, 1 base at V and 4 bases at J, with 10 bases in the middle. The V gene's germline CDR1 is SGHTA and CDR2 FQGNSA. DNA of the CDR3: TGTGCCAGCAGCTTAGGCTCCTTTCGCTATGGCTACACCTTC. It translates to CASSLGSFRYGYTF. Together with reference TRBV7-2 and TRBJ1-2, the CDR3 gives the full variable domain: GAGVSQSPSNKVTEKGKDVELRCDPISGHTALYWYRQSLGQGLEFLIYFQGNSAPDKSGLPSDRFSAERTGGSVSTLTIQRTQQEDSAVYLCASSLGSFRYGYTFGSGTRLTVV.

The chain has TRBV5-1 and TRBJ2-1; 10 bases are shared with TRBD2. The CDR3 length is 16 residues. Trimming cost V 0 bases and J 9 bases; bases outside gene matches: 9. Per the germline V gene, CDR1 is SGHRS and CDR2 is YFSETQ. CDR3 nucleotides: TGCGCCAGCAGCTTGGAGCTAGCGGGAGTTTCGCCTGAGCAGTTCTTC. It specifies CASSLELAGVSPEQFF.

Only a few counts were recorded for this clonotype. V and J are TRBV12-3 or TRBV12-4 and TRBJ2-3; D may be TRBD2 (5 bases). V dropped 1 base and J dropped 9 bases, with 11 bases sitting between them. There are 13 residues in the CDR3. CDR3 residues: CASSLGRSRTQYF. CDR3 in DNA: TGTGCCAGCAGTTTAGGGAGGAGTCGGACGCAGTATTTT.

This clonotype has more than one count but fewer than ten. V is TRBV5-1 and J is TRBJ2-7, with 9 bases identical to TRBD1. The CDR3 spans 15 residues. V shed 3 bases and J 3 bases; nucleotides not matched to a gene: 7. CDR1 and CDR2 from the germline V gene are SGHRS and YFSETQ. CDR3 nucleotides: TGCGCCAGCAGCTCAACAGGGGGCGCAGGCTACGAGCAGTACTTC. Its protein product is CASSSTGGAGYEQYF.

The CDR3 loop is CASSIRTSGARSKYF. The CDR3 DNA reads as TGCGCCAGCAGCATACGGACTAGCGGAGCAAGATCGAAGTACTTC. This chain joins TRBV5-1 and TRBJ2-7; TRBD2 aligns across 10 bases. The CDR3 extends over 15 amino acids. Unmatched junction bases numbered 15, after V lost 4 bases and J lost 11 bases. Germline V gene sequence: CDR1 SGHRS, CDR2 YFSETQ.

The rearrangement uses TRBV11-1 and TRBJ2-1; unclear D gene. Germline V gene lookup returns CDR1 SGHAT and CDR2 FQDESV (reference sequence). The CDR3 totals 15 residues. The V gene lost 0 bases and the J gene lost 4 bases, with 10 bases spanning the gap. The CDR3 nucleotides read TGTGCCAGCAGCTTAGCCCAGACGCGATACAATGAGCAGTTCTTC. Translated, it gives CASSLAQTRYNEQFF.

The V call is TRBV7-2, the J call TRBJ2-5, with TRBD2 matching 11 bases. V shed 0 bases, J shed 3 bases, and the junction held 3 bases outside the gene matches. Germline assignment: CDR1 SGHTA and CDR2 FQGNSA. The CDR3 runs 16 residues. The CDR3 coding sequence is TGTGCCAGCAGCTTAGCGCAACTAGCGGGAGAAGAGACCCAGTACTTC. This gives the protein CASSLAQLAGEETQYF. Together with reference TRBV7-2 and TRBJ2-5, the CDR3 gives the full variable domain: GAGVSQSPSNKVTEKGKDVELRCDPISGHTALYWYRQSLGQGLEFLIYFQGNSAPDKSGLPSDRFSAERTGGSVSTLTIQRTQQEDSAVYLCASSLAQLAGEETQYFGPGTRLLVL.

This rearrangement joins TRBV20-1 to TRBJ2-7, with TRBD1 as a possible D gene (5 bases). The CDR3 sequence is 13 residues long. In germline, CDR1 is DFQATT, CDR2 SNEGSKA (reference sequence). V lost 5 bases and J lost 7, with 18 bases in between. CDR3 protein: CSAGPGRRGEQYF. The CDR3 nucleotides read TGCAGTGCTGGCCCCGGTAGAAGGGGAGAGCAGTACTTC.

This clonotype was found a few times. The chain uses TRBV2 and TRBJ2-7; perhaps TRBD1 as D (5 bases). This CDR3 spans 14 amino acids. Germline values: CDR1 SNHLY, CDR2 FYNNEI. V lost 7 bases to trimming and J lost 3 bases, with 16 bases between them. CDR3 sequence reads: CASTIRAVFYEQYF. The CDR3 coding sequence is TGTGCCAGCACCATCAGGGCAGTGTTCTACGAGCAGTACTTC. Variable domain in full (rest from reference TRBV2 and TRBJ2-7): EPEVTQTPSHQVTQMGQEVILRCVPISNHLYFYWYRQILGQKVEFLVSFYNNEISEKSEIFDDQFSVERPDGSNFTLKIRSTKLEDSAMYFCASTIRAVFYEQYFGPGTRLTVT.